These T cell receptor beta chains were read from a single sample in a study of technical replicates of blood from a few donors. Libraries were prepared by immunoSEQ multiplex PCR; TCRdb keeps only in-frame clonotypes and omits some of them. The sample has 95,000 or so clones; approximately 95% are singletons. Sequenced sample: T cells isolated from PBMCs. The receptor set was obtained from a human donor in good health. CDR3s include the opening cysteine and the closing phenylalanine or tryptophan. The order of the fields is J gene, V gene, D gene, clone size, CDR3 DNA, CDR3 protein. D genes are given only for firm matches. Expanded clones are given a class, and other clones once, few, many or no size at all.

TRBJ2-1 TRBV19 TRBD1 - TGTGCCAGTACTCTTGGACAGGGGGATGAGCAGTTCTTC CASTLGQGDEQFF
TRBJ2-3 TRBV27 - - TGTGCCAGCAGTTTTACCAGGGAGGCAGATACGCAGTATTTT CASSFTREADTQYF
TRBJ2-4 TRBV27 TRBD1 once TGTGCCAGCAGTTCGACAGGGTACATAACCAAAAACATTCAGTACTTC CASSSTGYITKNIQYF
TRBJ2-3 TRBV7-9 - - TGTGCCAGCAGCTTAAGGGCAGGGGAAGGGTCTAGCACAGATACGCAGTATTTT CASSLRAGEGSSTDTQYF
TRBJ1-5 TRBV6-5 - once TGTGCCAGCGACGCCACAGGGTTACAGCCCCAGCATTTT CASDATGLQPQHF
TRBJ2-1 TRBV11-2 TRBD1 once TGTGCCAGCAGCTCGACAGGGGGATACAATGAGCAGTTCTTC CASSSTGGYNEQFF
TRBJ1-1 TRBV6-1 TRBD1 - TGTGCCAGCAGCAGACAGGGGACGAACACTGAAGCTTTCTTT CASSRQGTNTEAFF
TRBJ1-4 TRBV9 - once TGTGCCAGCAGCCCCGGAACCGACGGGGAAAAACTGTTTTTT CASSPGTDGEKLFF
TRBJ2-5 TRBV10-3 TRBD2 - TGTGCCATCAGTGTAGGACTAGCTACAGAGACCCAGTACTTC CAISVGLATETQYF
TRBJ1-1 TRBV9 - - TGTGCCAGCAGTGAGACAGGCGGTAACACTGAAGCTTTCTTT CASSETGGNTEAFF
TRBJ1-1 TRBV30 - - TGTGCCTGGAACCGGGACATCACTGAAGCTTTCTTT CAWNRDITEAFF
TRBJ2-7 TRBV28 - - TGTGCCAGCGGCCCACCGGGTCAAGGAACCTACGAGCAGTACTTC CASGPPGQGTYEQYF
TRBJ2-4 TRBV9 TRBD1 - TGTGCCAGCAGCGGAGGGGGCATCAAAAACATTCAGTACTTC CASSGGGIKNIQYF
TRBJ2-3 TRBV18 TRBD2 - TGTGCCAGCTCACCCCCGGGACTAGCGGCTTTCACAGATACGCAGTATTTT CASSPPGLAAFTDTQYF
TRBJ1-2 TRBV27 - - TGTGCCAGCAGTCTACGAGATAGATATGGCTACACCTTC CASSLRDRYGYTF
TRBJ2-7 TRBV7-9 TRBD2 - TGTGCCAGCAGCTCCACCCGGGGGGAAACCTACGAGCAGTACTTC CASSSTRGETYEQYF
TRBJ2-1 TRBV5-4 TRBD2 - TGTGCCAGCAGAGATAGCGGGGGCTATGAGCAGTTCTTC CASRDSGGYEQFF
TRBJ2-7 TRBV30 - - TGTGCCTGGCAGCGGCCATTAAGCTCCTACGAGCAGTACTTC CAWQRPLSSYEQYF
TRBJ2-2 TRBV7-9 - - TGTGCCAGCAGCTTAGAGGGCAGGGGAGTTTCCGGGGAGCTGTTTTTT CASSLEGRGVSGELFF
TRBJ2-1 TRBV27 - - TGTGCCAGCAGTTTAAGGCGGGGTGAGCAGTTCTTC CASSLRRGEQFF
TRBJ2-7 TRBV27 TRBD1 - TGTGCCAGCAGTTTATCCCCGGGACAGGGGAAGACCGCGTACTTC CASSLSPGQGKTAYF
TRBJ2-1 TRBV11-2 TRBD1 - TGTGCCAGCAGAGGGACAGGGGATGAGCAGTTCTTC CASRGTGDEQFF
TRBJ2-2 TRBV7-2 TRBD1 - TGTGCCAGCAGCGACGACAGGGCCTTGGGGGAGCTGTTTTTT CASSDDRALGELFF
TRBJ2-2 TRBV19 TRBD1 - TGTGCCAGTAGTCTACAGGGGACCGGGGAGCTGTTTTTT CASSLQGTGELFF
TRBJ1-2 TRBV5-4 - once TGTGCCAGCAGCTTGCGGGGAAGTGGCTACACCTTC CASSLRGSGYTF
TRBJ2-5 TRBV9 - - TGTGCCAGCAGCGCCCAACAAGAGACCCAGTACTTC CASSAQQETQYF
TRBJ1-5 TRBV4-1 - - TGCGCCAGCAGCCAAGGACAGCCTAATCAGCCCCAGCATTTT CASSQGQPNQPQHF
TRBJ1-5 TRBV28 TRBD1 - TGTGCCAGCAGTTCCAGGGGGCTCAATCAGCCCCAGCATTTT CASSSRGLNQPQHF
TRBJ2-5 TRBV7-9 TRBD2 - TGTGCCAGCAGCTTACCCCTAGCGGGGGATTTGGAGACCCAGTACTTC CASSLPLAGDLETQYF
TRBJ1-2 TRBV6-1 - - TGTGCCAGCAGGGATAGCGGAGCAAGCTACACCTTC CASRDSGASYTF
TRBJ2-7 TRBV9 TRBD2 - TGTGCCAGCAGCGTAGCTGATAGCGGGGCCTACGAGCAGTACTTC CASSVADSGAYEQYF
TRBJ1-1 TRBV27 TRBD1 - TGTGCCAGCAGTATAGGACAGGGGAACACTGAAGCTTTCTTT CASSIGQGNTEAFF
TRBJ1-4 TRBV5-1 TRBD1 - TGCGCCAGCTCAGAAACAGGGGTTGAGGAAAAACTGTTTTTT CASSETGVEEKLFF
TRBJ2-7 TRBV5-4 TRBD2 - TGTGCCAGCAGCTGGGGGCTAGCGGGTCACGAGCAGTACTTC CASSWGLAGHEQYF
TRBJ2-5 TRBV10-1 TRBD2 - TGCGCCAGCAAGACTAGCGGGAGGGCGGACGAGACCCAGTACTTC CASKTSGRADETQYF
TRBJ1-2 TRBV19 - - TGTGCCAGTAGTGCTCTGGGGACTACAGCTAACTATGGCTACACCTTC CASSALGTTANYGYTF
TRBJ2-1 TRBV7-7 TRBD2 - TGTGCTAGCAGCCAGACTAGCGGCAGTAATGAGCAGTTCTTC CASSQTSGSNEQFF
TRBJ2-3 TRBV4-1 TRBD1 - TGCGCCAGCAGCCGGGGGGACAGGGGCGGCACAGATACGCAGTATTTT CASSRGDRGGTDTQYF